The 32 T cell receptor beta chains listed next were all sequenced from one sample in a study of patients and donors after allogeneic stem cell transplantation. A single record per CDR3 protein comes from TCRdb applying MiXCR to the RT-PCR reads. The sample contains 2,000 to 3,000 distinct CDR3 sequences, about 3.7% of which appear only once. Source material: blood, either unsorted or a sorted T cell fraction (not recorded which). The receptors stem from a human donor who was either an allogeneic HSCT recipient or a stem cell or donor lymphocyte infusion donor (not recorded which). It is not recorded whose cells these are; they may come from a transplant donor.

The chain recombines TRBV20-1 with TRBJ2-3; tentatively, D is TRBD1 or TRBD2 (5 bases each). The CDR3 is made up of 17 amino acids. V lost 0 bases and J 5 bases, leaving 21 bases between the germline ends. Per germline, CDR1 DFQATT and CDR2 SNEGSKA (reference sequence). In DNA, the CDR3 is TGCAGTGCTAGAGATAGGGCCGGGACCCTATTAGGAGATACGCAGTATTTT. It yields the protein CSARDRAGTLLGDTQYF.

J is TRBJ2-7 and V is TRBV6-1, with TRBD1 matching 9 bases. V dropped 4 bases and J dropped 4; count of bases not matched to a gene: 8. Germline V gene data show CDR1 as MNHNS and CDR2 as SASEGT. CDR3 length equals 15 residues. The CDR3 bases are TGTGCCAGCAGTGTCGACAGGGGGTTGAGATACGAGCAGTACTTC. As protein: CASSVDRGLRYEQYF.

This clonotype came up many times. The chain uses TRBV6-2 or TRBV6-3 and TRBJ2-1; 8 bases agree with TRBD2. Germline V gene lookup returns CDR1 MNHEY and CDR2 SVGEGT. The V segment lost 1 base and the J segment 4 bases; nucleotides outside the gene matches: 6. The CDR3 has 16 residues. The CDR3 region has the DNA TGTGCCAGCAGTTACTGGCTAGCGGGCCATTACAATGAGCAGTTCTTC. Translating it yields CASSYWLAGHYNEQFF.

This clonotype has more than one count but fewer than ten. V gene TRBV11-2 combines with J gene TRBJ2-3; no reliable D call. CDR1 is SGHAT and CDR2 is FQNNGV in the germline V gene. The germline V and J ends were trimmed by 5 bases and 3 bases, with 9 bases remaining between them. The CDR3 consists of 13 residues. For the CDR3, the DNA is TGTGCCAGCAGCAAGGGCCAGACAGATACGCAGTATTTT. This translates into CASSKGQTDTQYF.

V gene TRBV5-4 combines with J gene TRBJ2-7, with a possible D match to TRBD2 (6 bases). This CDR3 comprises 15 residues. Germline V lookup: CDR1 SGHNT, CDR2 YYREEE (reference sequence). V shed 0 bases and J shed 6 bases, with 16 bases lying between them. The CDR3 loop is CASSLDGSGRAEQYF. The CDR3 DNA reads TGTGCCAGCAGCTTGGATGGTAGCGGCCGGGCCGAGCAGTACTTC.

By share, this clonotype counts as medium-sized. V gene TRBV20-1 combines with J gene TRBJ2-1; 12 bases line up with TRBD2. The CDR3 is 16 amino acids. Germline CDR1 is DFQATT and CDR2 is SNEGSKA (reference sequence). The ends lost 6 bases at V and 2 bases at J; junction bases unmatched: 8. CDR3 loop: CSAIPRTSGTYNEQFF. The CDR3 DNA sequence: TGCAGTGCCATACCCCGGACTAGCGGGACCTACAATGAGCAGTTCTTC.

At least ten counts were recorded for this clonotype. This chain links TRBV7-9 with TRBJ1-6; D is unresolved. The CDR3 length is 13 residues. In germline, CDR1 is SEHNR, CDR2 FQNEAQ (reference sequence). V lost 5 bases to trimming and J lost 10 bases, with 12 bases between them. CDR3: CASSPQTGSPLHF. CDR3 coding DNA: TGTGCCAGCAGCCCACAAACGGGGTCACCCCTCCACTTT.

This clonotype appeared many times. The chain recombines TRBV2 with TRBJ2-2; 8 bases line up with TRBD2. The germline V gene encodes CDR1 SNHLY and CDR2 FYNNEI. The CDR3 runs to 16 residues. V gave up 8 bases and J gave up 7 bases; unmatched junction bases: 15. This CDR3 is CASAPGGRAVDGELFF. The CDR3 region has the DNA TGTGCCAGCGCTCCGGGAGGGAGGGCTGTAGACGGGGAGCTGTTTTTT.

V is TRBV20-1 and J is TRBJ2-2, with 10 bases aligning to TRBD2. The CDR3 spans 17 residues. The V gene's germline CDR1 is DFQATT and CDR2 SNEGSKA (reference sequence). The trim removed 0 bases at V and 0 bases at J, leaving 4 bases unmatched. DNA of the CDR3: TGCAGTGCTAGAGATAGTGGACTAGCGGCGAACACCGGGGAGCTGTTTTTT. Its protein product is CSARDSGLAANTGELFF.

This clonotype is categorized as medium-sized. This sequence joins TRBV2 and TRBJ1-2; D gene unclear. This CDR3 spans 13 amino acids. Germline V gene lookup returns CDR1 SNHLY and CDR2 FYNNEI. Trimming took 4 bases from V and 6 from J, leaving 12 bases between them. CDR3 amino acids: CASSVTVWNGYTF. CDR3 DNA sequence: TGTGCCAGCAGTGTCACTGTTTGGAATGGCTACACCTTC. Supplemented by reference TRBV2 and TRBJ1-2, the full variable domain reads EPEVTQTPSHQVTQMGQEVILRCVPISNHLYFYWYRQILGQKVEFLVSFYNNEISEKSEIFDDQFSVERPDGSNFTLKIRSTKLEDSAMYFCASSVTVWNGYTFGSGTRLTVV.

The V gene is TRBV9, the J gene TRBJ2-3; D is undetermined. V lost 0 bases, J lost 6 bases, and 5 bases lay in between. This CDR3 has 12 residues. The germline CDR1 and CDR2 sequences are SGDLS and YYNGEE. The CDR3 nucleotides are TGTGCCAGCAGCGTAGAGCGTGATACGCAGTATTTT. Its translation is CASSVERDTQYF.

This clonotype was recorded many times. This sequence joins TRBV29-1 and TRBJ2-2; D remains ambiguous. The CDR3 is made up of 13 amino acids. V was shortened by 5 bases and J by 0 bases, with 7 bases between the two germline ends. CDR1 and CDR2 from the germline V gene are SQVTM and ANQGSEA. The CDR3 sequence: CSVSTANTGELFF. CDR3 coding DNA: TGCAGCGTTTCAACGGCGAACACCGGGGAGCTGTTTTTT.

This clonotype was seen only a few times. The chain uses TRBV25-1 and TRBJ2-1; TRBD2 is a possible D gene (6 bases). The germline V and J ends were trimmed by 6 bases and 10 bases, with 19 bases remaining between them. Germline lookup yields CDR1 MGHDK and CDR2 SYGVNS. This CDR3 is built from 14 residues. The CDR3 spells CASSAGVAGNEQFF. In nucleotides, the CDR3 is TGTGCCAGCAGCGCCGGAGTGGCGGGAAACGAGCAGTTCTTC.

This clonotype has a handful of counts. The chain is built from TRBV24-1 and TRBJ2-3; the D gene could be TRBD1 or TRBD2 (6 bases each). Germline V gene lookup returns CDR1 KGHDR and CDR2 SFDVKD. This CDR3 spans 16 amino acids. The V and J ends lost 2 bases and 0 bases respectively, with 11 bases between them. The CDR3 region is CATSDWGRGSTDTQYF. As DNA, the CDR3 is TGTGCCACCAGTGATTGGGGGCGGGGCAGCACAGATACGCAGTATTTT.

This clonotype was seen at least ten times. The V and J genes are TRBV5-8 and TRBJ1-5; D is ambiguous. Germline V lookup: CDR1 SGHTS, CDR2 YDEGEE. With 0 bases removed from V and 1 base from J, the gap between germline ends came to 2 bases. This CDR3 has 13 amino acids. CDR3 nucleotide sequence: TGTGCCAGCAGCTTGGAGAGCAATCAGCCCCAGCATTTT. This encodes CASSLESNQPQHF.

The rearrangement uses TRBV12-2 and TRBJ1-3; the DNA was not compared with TRBD1, the D call given in the table. TRBV12-2 constitutes a pseudogene. The CDR3 is 15 amino acids. CDR3 amino acids: CASRLVGARGNTIYF. The CDR3 bases are TGTGCAAGTCGCTTAGTAGGGGCGCGGGGAAACACCATATATTTT.

There are many counts of this clonotype. The rearrangement joins TRBV6-2 or TRBV6-3 to TRBJ2-1, with 7 nucleotides matching TRBD2. After removal of 6 bases from V and 6 bases from J, the junction contained 11 bases not matched to a gene. CDR1 and CDR2 from the germline V gene are MNHEY and SVGEGT. This CDR3 is 15 amino acids long. The CDR3 loop is CASSPRGRAFNEQFF. In DNA form, the CDR3 reads TGTGCCAGCAGCCCGAGAGGGAGGGCTTTCAATGAGCAGTTCTTC.

The chain carries TRBV24-1 and TRBJ2-1; D possibly uses TRBD1 or TRBD2 (5 bases each). CDR3 size: 22 residues. Germline-derived CDR1 and CDR2 are KGHDR and SFDVKD. Trimming removed 9 bases at V and 0 bases at J, with 35 bases between. The CDR3 DNA sequence: TGTGCCACCGGTTCGGGCTTTTTGTTTTCCAGGGAGAAACAGAGCTCCTACAATGAGCAGTTCTTC. Its protein is CATGSGFLFSREKQSSYNEQFF.

This clonotype turned up a few times. V gene TRBV11-3 combines with J gene TRBJ2-7, with a tentative D call TRBD1 (6 bases). Trimming removed 3 bases from V and 7 bases from J, with 19 bases in between. This CDR3 contains 15 residues. Germline V gene lookup returns CDR1 SGHNT and CDR2 YENEEA. CDR3 protein: CASSLDSALAGEQYF. The CDR3 DNA is TGTGCCAGCAGCTTGGACAGCGCCCTCGCAGGAGAGCAGTACTTC.

In this sample, this clonotype is large (0.1 to 1%). The J gene is TRBJ1-2, the V gene TRBV20-1; D might be TRBD1 (5 bases). The CDR3 contains 13 residues. V was pared by 0 bases and J by 8 bases, with 13 bases between. CDR1 and CDR2 (germline): DFQATT, SNEGSKA (reference sequence). As DNA, the CDR3 is TGCAGTGCTAGAGAACAAGGGGTGCAAGGCTACACCTTC. This codes for CSAREQGVQGYTF.

In this sample, this clonotype turned up many times. The rearrangement links TRBV5-1 to TRBJ2-2, with TRBD2 identical over 13 bases. V was clipped by 3 bases and J by 4 bases; unmatched bases: 6. Looked up from germline, CDR1 is SGHRS and CDR2 is YFSETQ. The CDR3 totals 17 residues. Written as DNA, the CDR3 is TGCGCCAGCAGCTCCCTGGGACTAGCGGGAATCACCGGGGAGCTGTTTTTT. Translated: CASSSLGLAGITGELFF.

The chain is built from TRBV10-3 and TRBJ2-1; the D gene is possibly TRBD2 (6 bases). The CDR3 is made up of 16 amino acids. Deletions cut 6 bases from V and 9 bases from J, with 24 bases between. Germline V CDR1 and CDR2: ENHRY, SYGVKD. The CDR3 is CAIRTMEGGRIGEQFF. The CDR3 DNA follows: TGTGCCATCAGAACTATGGAGGGTGGGAGGATTGGTGAGCAGTTCTTC.

This clonotype was counted at least ten times. The V and J genes are TRBV28 and TRBJ2-7; TRBD1 matches at 7 bases. Germline CDR1 is MDHEN and CDR2 is SYDVKM. The CDR3 runs to 15 residues. J lost 0 bases, V lost 4 bases, and 6 bases had no gene match. The CDR3 sequence: CASSSRTGVSYEQYF. CDR3 nucleotides: TGTGCCAGCAGTTCAAGGACAGGAGTCTCCTACGAGCAGTACTTC.

This clonotype rates as large. In nucleotides, the CDR3 is TGCGCCAGCAGCTTGGAGGGGGTATCCACTGAAGCTTTCTTT. It translates to CASSLEGVSTEAFF. The chain recombines TRBV5-1 with TRBJ1-1; tentative D call: TRBD1 (6 bases). The CDR3 is made up of 14 amino acids. Trimming took 0 bases from V and 4 from J, leaving 10 bases between them. CDR1 is SGHRS, CDR2 YFSETQ, per germline.

This clonotype was detected ten times or more. This chain connects TRBV2 to TRBJ2-3, with 11 bases lining up with TRBD2. The CDR3 covers 16 residues. The V and J ends lost 7 bases and 8 bases, in that order; junction bases with no gene match: 14. Per the germline V gene, CDR1 is SNHLY and CDR2 is FYNNEI. CDR3 residues: CASNRQTSGRAGTQYF. CDR3 bases: TGTGCCAGCAATCGGCAAACTAGCGGGAGAGCGGGTACGCAGTATTTT. The whole variable domain, filled in from reference TRBV2 and TRBJ2-3, reads EPEVTQTPSHQVTQMGQEVILRCVPISNHLYFYWYRQILGQKVEFLVSFYNNEISEKSEIFDDQFSVERPDGSNFTLKIRSTKLEDSAMYFCASNRQTSGRAGTQYFGPGTRLTVL.

This clonotype was observed many times. A much larger clone lies one base from this, so it may be a read error. CDR3 in amino acids: CASRAGSFGNTIYF. CDR3 DNA: TGTGCCAGCAGGGCTGGGTCATTTGGAAACACCATATATTTT. This chain links TRBV2 with TRBJ1-3; no clear D gene. The CDR3 sequence is 14 residues long. Germline CDR1 SNHLY, CDR2 FYNNEI. The V end was cut by 6 bases, the J end by 3 bases, with 12 bases between. The entire variable domain, with the rest obtained from reference TRBV2 and TRBJ1-3, is as follows: EPEVTQTPSHQVTQMGQEVILRCVPISNHLYFYWYRQILGQKVEFLVSFYNNEISEKSEIFDDQFSVERPDGSNFTLKIRSTKLEDSAMYFCASRAGSFGNTIYFGEGSWLTVV.

This clonotype was seen a handful of times. This chain links TRBV6-4 with TRBJ2-1, with TRBD1 matching 10 bases. Looked up from germline, CDR1 is MRHNA and CDR2 is SNTAGT. V was pared by 0 bases and J by 5 bases, with 7 bases of the junction left unmatched. The CDR3 runs 17 residues. In nucleotides, the CDR3 is TGTGCCAGCAGTGACTCGTATCGGGACAGGGGTAACAATGAGCAGTTCTTC. Protein product: CASSDSYRDRGNNEQFF.

The rearrangement uses TRBV11-3 and TRBJ2-2; D may be TRBD1 (5 bases). This CDR3 is 15 amino acids long. Trimming pared 5 bases from V and 4 bases from J, leaving 14 bases between. Per the germline V gene, CDR1 is SGHNT and CDR2 is YENEEA. The CDR3 loop is CASSPKGYITGELFF. DNA for the CDR3: TGTGCCAGCAGCCCAAAGGGGTATATCACCGGGGAGCTGTTTTTT.

This clonotype appeared many times. The CDR3 nucleotides read TGTGCCAGCAGTTACACAGAGAATCAGCCCCAGCATTTT. Translation: CASSYTENQPQHF. V usage is TRBV6-5 and J usage is TRBJ1-5; D remains ambiguous. CDR1 and CDR2 (germline): MNHEY, SVGAGI. The CDR3 is 13 amino acids. Trimming stripped 2 bases from V and 4 bases from J, with 6 bases between.

This chain links TRBV5-1 with TRBJ2-3; 8 bases match TRBD1. The V and J ends lost 1 base and 6 bases, in that order; junction bases with no gene match: 10. Per the germline V gene, CDR1 is SGHRS and CDR2 is YFSETQ. The CDR3 runs 16 residues. CDR3 sequence reads: CASSLSGGPLWDTQYF. The CDR3 bases are TGCGCCAGCAGCTTGTCAGGGGGCCCCTTATGGGATACGCAGTATTTT.

In its sample, this clonotype was seen many times. The chain carries TRBV7-2 and TRBJ2-2; no definite D call. The V end was cut by 2 bases, the J end by 1 base, with 5 bases between. Germline V CDR1 and CDR2: SGHTA, FQGNSA. The CDR3 runs 14 residues. In DNA, the CDR3 is TGTGCCAGCAGCTTATACAGGAACACCGGGGAGCTGTTTTTT. Protein product: CASSLYRNTGELFF.

The table lists this clonotype with a few counts. The V gene is TRBV5-6, the J gene TRBJ2-3, with D hard to call. The CDR3 consists of 9 residues. V dropped 8 bases and J dropped 6 bases, with 4 bases sitting between them. Looked up from germline, CDR1 is SGHDT and CDR2 is YYEEEE. The CDR3 DNA is TGTGCCAGTAGGGATACGCAGTATTTT. It yields the protein CASRDTQYF. Full variable domain (missing parts from reference TRBV5-6 and TRBJ2-3): DAGVTQSPTHLIKTRGQQVTLRCSPKSGHDTVSWYQQALGQGPQFIFQYYEEEERQRGNFPDRFSGHQFPNYSSELNVNALLLGDSALYLCASRDTQYFGPGTRLTVL.